This T cell receptor beta chain derives from a study of T cells in Graves' hyperthyroidism and ophthalmopathy. Study information: Initial diagnosis, before any treatment, was when peripheral blood was collected.

Germline V gene sequence: CDR1 SGHKS, CDR2 YYEKEE (reference sequence). V lost 0 bases to trimming and J lost 7 bases, with 14 bases between them. The CDR3 is 15 residues long. This clonotype was picked up many times. Amplified TCR beta CDR3 regions came from RNA transcripts. During a first-round RT-PCR of the TCR CDR3, the HTBI primer set was used. TCRdb recomputed calls from the multiplex PCR reads with MiXCR, one row per CDR3 protein. The sample has around 35,000 distinct CDR3 sequences, approximately 52% seen once; the top ten hold around a sixth. Clinical symptoms, serum thyroxine, TRAb, thyroid ultrasound and orbital computed tomography established diagnosis.

The sequenced sample was blood. The chain links TRBV5-5 to TRBJ1-5, with D uncertain. The TCR originated in a man aged 40-50 years with Graves' ophthalmopathy. The CDR3 reads CASSLDLDLSQPQHF. CDR3 bases: TGTGCCAGCAGCTTGGATTTGGACCTGAGCCAGCCCCAGCATTTT.